This passage covers 27 T cell receptor beta chains from one sample sequenced in a study of T cells in Graves' hyperthyroidism and ophthalmopathy. The source material, RNA transcripts, was used to amplify TCR beta CDR3 regions. The HTBI primer set drove a first-round RT-PCR of the TCR CDR3. TCRdb passed the multiplex PCR reads through MiXCR, listing each CDR3 protein once. Of around 690,000 distinct CDR3 sequences listed, roughly 20% are singletons. Sequencing was done on a sample of blood. Receptors originate from a man aged 25-45 years with Graves' ophthalmopathy.

The chain has TRBV15 and TRBJ2-1, with D possibly TRBD2 on 5 matching bases. This CDR3 has 15 residues. The germline CDR1 and CDR2 sequences are LNHNV and YYDKDF (reference sequence). With 5 bases removed from V and 4 bases from J, the gap between germline ends came to 15 bases. CDR3 loop: CATSLRRGPYNEQFF. The CDR3 DNA sequence: TGTGCCACCAGCCTTAGACGGGGTCCTTACAATGAGCAGTTCTTC. The whole variable domain, filled in from reference TRBV15 and TRBJ2-1, reads DAMVIQNPRYQVTQFGKPVTLSCSQTLNHNVMYWYQQKSSQAPKLLFHYYDKDFNNEADTPDNFQSRRPNTSFCFLDIRSPGLGDTAMYLCATSLRRGPYNEQFFGPGTRLTVL.

This clonotype has a handful of counts. This chain links TRBV6-1 with TRBJ1-3; D possibly corresponds to TRBD1 (6 bases). Germline V gene lookup returns CDR1 MNHNS and CDR2 SASEGT. The CDR3 consists of 16 residues. V was shortened by 6 bases and J by 2 bases, with 17 bases between the two germline ends. CDR3 DNA: TGTGCCAGCAGGACCGACATTCGGACAGCTGGAAACACCATATATTTT. Translation: CASRTDIRTAGNTIYF.

The V call is TRBV6-1, the J call TRBJ1-2, with 7 bases fitting TRBD1. This CDR3 is 14 amino acids long. Unmatched junction bases numbered 8, after V lost 5 bases and J lost 5 bases. The V gene's germline CDR1 is MNHNS and CDR2 SASEGT. In DNA, the CDR3 is TGTGCCAGCAGTCCAGAGGGGGCAGGGTATGGCTACACCTTC. Protein product: CASSPEGAGYGYTF.

This clonotype was observed a handful of times. This chain joins TRBV6-2 or TRBV6-3 and TRBJ1-1; D unclear. There are 14 residues in the CDR3. CDR1 is MNHEY, CDR2 SVGEGT, per germline. Trimming took off 1 base at V and 1 base at J, with 7 bases between the two ends. The CDR3 region has the DNA TGTGCCAGCAGTTACTATGGCCGGAACACTGAAGCTTTCTTT. As protein: CASSYYGRNTEAFF.

With regard to this clonotype: A much more abundant neighbour one base away suggests this may be a read error. This rearrangement joins TRBV7-8 to TRBJ2-7; D is perhaps TRBD2 (5 bases). Per germline, CDR1 SGHVS and CDR2 FQNEAQ. The CDR3 length is 16 residues. The CDR3 spells CASSSNGVSGTYKQYF. CDR3 bases: TGTGCCAGCAGCTCCAACGGGGTCTCGGGCACCTACAAGCAGTACTTC.

The V call is TRBV6-1, the J call TRBJ2-5; D not resolved. The ends were cut back, 9 bases at V and 11 bases at J, with 19 bases in the middle. Germline CDR1 is MNHNS and CDR2 is SASEGT. The CDR3 spans 12 residues. CDR3 sequence: CARLGNHSRQYF. CDR3 coding DNA: TGTGCCAGGCTTGGCAATCATAGCCGGCAGTACTTC.

This clonotype has just a few counts. This rearrangement joins TRBV6-1 to TRBJ2-5, with a tentative D call TRBD2 (6 bases). The CDR3 is made up of 14 amino acids. Germline CDR1 is MNHNS and CDR2 is SASEGT. Trimming took off 6 bases at V and 2 bases at J, with 13 bases between the two ends. The CDR3 nucleotides read TGTGCCAGCAGCGGAGGAGGGGCACAAGAGACCCAGTACTTC. Translating it yields CASSGGGAQETQYF.

This clonotype was counted ten times or more. The CDR3 DNA sequence: TGTGCCAGCAGTCACTTCCGAGCGGACAGGGCATATGAGCAGTTCTTC. Translated, it gives CASSHFRADRAYEQFF. The genes are TRBV7-9 and TRBJ2-1; 8 bases are a match to TRBD1. Trimming cost V 6 bases and J 8 bases; bases outside gene matches: 15. The germline V gene encodes CDR1 SEHNR and CDR2 FQNEAQ (reference sequence). This CDR3 contains 16 residues.

A remark on this clonotype: With a much larger clone just one base away, this may be a read error. The chain carries TRBV6-1 and TRBJ2-1; tentatively, D is TRBD2 (5 bases). The CDR3 spans 14 residues. Germline V lookup: CDR1 MNHNS, CDR2 SASEGT. Trimming took off 8 bases at V and 6 bases at J, with 17 bases between the two ends. The CDR3 DNA sequence: TGTGCCAGCGCCCGGACTCCCCCCCTCAATGAGCAGTTCTTC. This codes for CASARTPPLNEQFF.

This clonotype was seen a few times. This chain joins TRBV6-1 and TRBJ2-7; tentative D call: TRBD2 (5 bases). Germline V lookup: CDR1 MNHNS, CDR2 SASEGT. This CDR3 has 13 amino acids. V lost 6 bases and J lost 3, with 12 bases in between. CDR3 sequence reads: CASSIGLNYEQYF. For the CDR3, the DNA is TGTGCCAGCAGCATTGGACTTAACTACGAGCAGTACTTC.

The CDR3 protein is CASSDASGNYEQYF. CDR3 sequence (DNA): TGTGCCAGCAGTGATGCTAGCGGGAACTACGAGCAGTACTTC. The rearrangement uses TRBV25-1 and TRBJ2-7, with 9 bases fitting TRBD2. The CDR3 runs to 14 residues. Trimming removed 3 bases from V and 3 bases from J; junction bases left unmatched: 3. Germline V gives CDR1 MGHDK, CDR2 SYGVNS.

This rearrangement joins TRBV11-2 to TRBJ2-5; D perhaps matches TRBD1 (7 bases). The CDR3 has 17 residues. Per the germline V gene, CDR1 is SGHAT and CDR2 is FQNNGV. V was trimmed by 2 bases and J by 10 bases, leaving 26 bases between them. The CDR3 coding sequence is TGTGCCAGCAGCTTATTTGGCGGGACAGAAGGGACTGGGGGCCAGTACTTC. It yields the protein CASSLFGGTEGTGGQYF. The full variable domain, rest sourced from reference TRBV11-2 and TRBJ2-5, is EAGVAQSPRYKIIEKRQSVAFWCNPISGHATLYWYQQILGQGPKLLIQFQNNGVVDDSQLPKDRFSAERLKGVDSTLKIQPAKLEDSAVYLCASSLFGGTEGTGGQYFGPGTRLLVL.

Many counts were recorded for this clonotype. The rearrangement joins TRBV28 to TRBJ1-5; D call uncertain. Trimming pared 6 bases from V and 3 bases from J, leaving 9 bases between. The CDR3 loop spans 13 amino acids. The germline V gene has CDR1 MDHEN and CDR2 SYDVKM. This CDR3 is CASRATFNQPQHF. CDR3 bases: TGTGCCAGCAGGGCGACGTTCAATCAGCCCCAGCATTTT.

The chain is built from TRBV14 and TRBJ2-1, with 8 bases that match TRBD1. Germline lookup yields CDR1 SGHDN and CDR2 FVKESK. The CDR3 runs to 13 residues. The V gene end was trimmed by 5 bases and the J gene end by 7 bases; junction bases not matched to a gene: 4. Here the CDR3 reads CASSLNRGNEQFF. DNA of the CDR3: TGTGCCAGCAGCTTGAACAGGGGGAATGAGCAGTTCTTC.

This clonotype was counted between two and nine times. The gene calls are TRBV5-1 and TRBJ1-1; tentative D call: TRBD1 (5 bases). V dropped 2 bases and J dropped 0 bases, with 8 bases sitting between them. The CDR3 loop spans 14 amino acids. The germline CDR1 and CDR2 sequences are SGHRS and YFSETQ. CDR3 region: CASSFLQVNTEAFF. The CDR3 DNA reads TGCGCCAGCAGCTTCTTACAGGTGAACACTGAAGCTTTCTTT.

In its sample, this clonotype was seen many times. The chain is built from TRBV18 and TRBJ1-5; possible D gene TRBD1, 6 bases. Per the germline V gene, CDR1 is KGHSH and CDR2 is LQKENI. CDR3 length equals 15 residues. Trimming stripped 0 bases from V and 4 bases from J, with 10 bases between. The CDR3 sequence is CASSPPGQGNQPQHF. As DNA, the CDR3 is TGTGCCAGCTCACCACCGGGCCAGGGGAATCAGCCCCAGCATTTT.

This clonotype occurred a few times. The J gene is TRBJ1-6, the V gene TRBV12-3 or TRBV12-4, with D possibly TRBD1 on 5 matching bases. This CDR3 has 14 residues. Trimming removed 4 bases from V and 9 bases from J, with 13 bases in between. The CDR3 reads CASSSRQTSSPLHF. CDR3 coding DNA: TGTGCCAGCAGTTCCAGACAGACAAGTTCACCCCTCCACTTT.

This clonotype came up many times. V usage is TRBV24-1 and J usage is TRBJ2-3, with 8 nucleotides matching TRBD1. CDR1 and CDR2 from the germline V gene are KGHDR and SFDVKD. V lost 0 bases to trimming and J lost 4 bases; unmatched junction nucleotides: 2. This CDR3 is 15 amino acids long. CDR3 bases: TGTGCCACCAGTGATTTGCAGGGGGCTTCAGATACGCAGTATTTT. Translation gives CATSDLQGASDTQYF.

The chain joins TRBV24-1 to TRBJ2-3; D is ambiguous. Germline V gene data show CDR1 as KGHDR and CDR2 as SFDVKD. Trimming pared 2 bases from V and 8 bases from J, leaving 7 bases between. The CDR3 has 12 amino acids. CDR3 coding DNA: TGTGCCACCAGTGATTCCGTGAGTACGCAGTATTTT. The encoded protein is CATSDSVSTQYF.

This clonotype was counted a few times. V gene TRBV28 combines with J gene TRBJ2-2; no reliable D call. V gave up 3 bases and J gave up 2 bases, with 7 bases separating them. This CDR3 is 14 amino acids long. Germline CDR1 MDHEN, CDR2 SYDVKM. CDR3 protein: CASSFRSNTGELFF. CDR3 nucleotide sequence: TGTGCCAGCAGTTTTAGAAGTAACACCGGGGAGCTGTTTTTT.

The gene calls are TRBV14 and TRBJ1-1, with a possible D match to TRBD1 (5 bases). This CDR3 comprises 17 residues. Trimming cost V 2 bases and J 0 bases, with 16 bases left between them. CDR1 and CDR2 (germline): SGHDN, FVKESK. CDR3 sequence reads: CASSQRQQNFLNTEAFF. CDR3 bases: TGTGCCAGCAGCCAAAGACAGCAAAACTTTTTGAACACTGAAGCTTTCTTT. Filled out from reference TRBV14 and TRBJ1-1, the complete variable domain reads EAGVTQFPSHSVIEKGQTVTLRCDPISGHDNLYWYRRVMGKEIKFLLHFVKESKQDESGMPNNRFLAERTGGTYSTLKVQPAELEDSGVYFCASSQRQQNFLNTEAFFGQGTRLTVV.

This clonotype was seen only a few times. V and J are TRBV10-3 and TRBJ2-5; 12 bases align to TRBD2. Germline-derived CDR1 and CDR2 are ENHRY and SYGVKD. J was trimmed by 3 bases and V by 0 bases; bases with no gene match: 8. The CDR3 extends over 18 amino acids. The DNA for the CDR3 is TGTGCCATCAGTGAGTCTGATCCTAGCGGGAGGGAAAAAGAGACCCAGTACTTC. Protein product: CAISESDPSGREKETQYF.

Points on this clonotype: One base away lies a much larger clone, so this may be a sequencing read error. The chain has TRBV6-1 and TRBJ2-5; 10 bases match TRBD2. Trimming took 6 bases from V and 4 from J; bases not matched to a gene: 2. CDR1 and CDR2 (germline): MNHNS, SASEGT. This CDR3 spans 13 amino acids. This CDR3 is CASRVAGGETQYF. DNA for the CDR3: TGTGCCAGCAGGGTAGCGGGAGGAGAGACCCAGTACTTC.

The V gene is TRBV29-1, the J gene TRBJ1-2, with D maybe TRBD1 (5 bases). Germline CDR1 SQVTM, CDR2 ANQGSEA. V dropped 6 bases and J dropped 4 bases, with 15 bases sitting between them. This CDR3 has 13 amino acids. CDR3 region: CSVGVGAGYGYTF. CDR3 DNA: TGCAGCGTGGGGGTAGGGGCAGGCTATGGCTACACCTTC. The full variable domain, its missing parts supplied by reference TRBV29-1 and TRBJ1-2, is SAVISQKPSRDICQRGTSLTIQCQVDSQVTMMFWYRQQPGQSLTLIATANQGSEATYESGFVIDKFPISRPNLTFSTLTVSNMSPEDSSIYLCSVGVGAGYGYTFGSGTRLTVV.

This clonotype was counted ten times or more. One end of the junction varies from germline; a read error may be responsible. The J gene is TRBJ2-1, the V gene TRBV7-2; D not resolved. The germline CDR1 and CDR2 sequences are SGHTA and FQGNSA. This CDR3 is built from 13 residues. The CDR3 reads CASSLGRYTEQFF. DNA of the CDR3: TGTGCCAGCAGCTTAGGCAGGTACACTGAGCAGTTCTTC.

This clonotype has just a few counts. The chain couples TRBV4-1 to TRBJ1-4; D remains ambiguous. V lost 0 bases to trimming and J lost 3 bases, with 14 bases between them. This CDR3 is 17 amino acids long. Germline assignment: CDR1 MGHRA and CDR2 YSYEKL. The CDR3 DNA follows: TGCGCCAGCAGCCAAGAGTGGGGTGATCCGGCTAATGAAAAACTGTTTTTT. Translating gives CASSQEWGDPANEKLFF.

J is TRBJ1-1 and V is TRBV5-1, with unresolved D. The CDR3 has 13 residues. V was cut by 0 bases and J by 8 bases, with 11 bases left in between. Germline-derived CDR1 and CDR2 are SGHRS and YFSETQ. The DNA of the CDR3 is TGCGCCAGCAGCTTGGCAGGAAACTTAGAAGCTTTCTTT. As protein: CASSLAGNLEAFF.